This TCR beta chain was sequenced for a study of graft-versus-host responses after intestinal transplantation. The assay was immunoSEQ multiplex PCR, and TCRdb's table has in-frame clones only and misses some. The sample consists of about 19,000 clones, approximately 80% of them appearing once. Trimming pared 3 bases from V and 1 base from J, leaving 9 bases between. The CDR3 spans 15 residues. Germline CDR1 and CDR2: SGHAT and FQNNGV. V is TRBV11-2 and J is TRBJ2-2, with D hard to call. The sequencing used PBMCs, collected 14 days after transplant. The clonotype comes from a human patient who received an intestinal transplant, so some T cells may come from the graft donor. Here the CDR3 DNA reads TGTGCCAGCAGCTTGATCTCAGGGAACACCGGGGAGCTGTTTTTT. Translated, it gives CASSLISGNTGELFF.